Below are 16 T cell receptor beta chains sequenced from a single sample in a study of radiation and T cells in renal cell carcinoma. Method: immunoSEQ multiplex PCR; TCRdb's copy keeps in-frame clones and lacks some. The sample carries about 170,000 clones, 88% recorded once. Time point: blood 4 weeks post-SBRT, at nephrectomy. Described treatment: 15 Gy SBRT to primary tumor, nephrectomy 4 weeks later. Sequencing used blood, obtained from a patient whose treatment included radiotherapy and nephrectomy. Receptors originate from a woman aged 45-65 years with renal cell carcinoma.

The chain combines TRBV6-6 with TRBJ2-7, with 8 bases aligning to TRBD1. This CDR3 spans 13 amino acids. The J segment lost 2 bases and the V segment lost 4 bases, leaving 1 base of the junction unmatched. Per germline, CDR1 MNHNY and CDR2 SVGAGI (reference sequence). This CDR3 reads CASSLQGAYEQYF. CDR3 sequence (DNA): TGTGCCAGCAGTTTACAGGGGGCCTACGAGCAGTACTTC.

The chain couples TRBV5-1 to TRBJ2-7, with D tentatively TRBD2 (6 bases). CDR3 size: 13 residues. Germline V gene lookup returns CDR1 SGHRS and CDR2 YFSETQ. Trimming took 4 bases from V and 6 from J, leaving 14 bases between them. CDR3: CASSLDGDFEQYF. The CDR3 nucleotides are TGCGCCAGCAGCCTAGACGGGGACTTCGAGCAGTACTTC. Complete variable domain (other parts from reference TRBV5-1 and TRBJ2-7): KAGVTQTPRYLIKTRGQQVTLSCSPISGHRSVSWYQQTPGQGLQFLFEYFSETQRNKGNFPGRFSGRQFSNSRSEMNVSTLELGDSALYLCASSLDGDFEQYFGPGTRLTVT.

The chain carries TRBV5-1 and TRBJ2-5; 7 nucleotides align to TRBD1. The trim removed 2 bases at V and 5 bases at J, leaving 9 bases unmatched. Germline CDR1 is SGHRS and CDR2 is YFSETQ. The CDR3 spans 15 residues. In DNA form, the CDR3 reads TGCGCCAGCAGCTTTTCAGGGGTCAGGGGGGAGACCCAGTACTTC. This codes for CASSFSGVRGETQYF. Using reference TRBV5-1 and TRBJ2-5 for the parts outside the CDR3, the full variable domain is KAGVTQTPRYLIKTRGQQVTLSCSPISGHRSVSWYQQTPGQGLQFLFEYFSETQRNKGNFPGRFSGRQFSNSRSEMNVSTLELGDSALYLCASSFSGVRGETQYFGPGTRLLVL.

The genes are TRBV7-3 and TRBJ2-6, with D unclear. V lost 5 bases, J lost 0 bases, and 8 bases lay in between. The germline V gene encodes CDR1 SGHTA and CDR2 FQGTGA. The CDR3 extends over 15 amino acids. CDR3 region: CASSPQDSGANVLTF. CDR3 nucleotides: TGTGCCAGCAGCCCTCAGGACTCTGGGGCCAACGTCCTGACTTTC.

The chain employs TRBV7-3 and TRBJ1-1, with no clear D. This CDR3 spans 13 amino acids. V lost 2 bases, J lost 5 bases, and 9 bases lay in between. Germline lookup yields CDR1 SGHTA and CDR2 FQGTGA. Here the CDR3 reads CASSLGVTTEAFF. The DNA of the CDR3 is TGTGCCAGCAGCTTAGGGGTTACTACTGAAGCTTTCTTT.

Remarks on this clone: One end of the junction is discordant with germline, which a read error may explain. The chain is built from TRBV7-7 and TRBJ2-5; 9 nucleotides agree with TRBD2. The V gene's germline CDR1 is SSHAT and CDR2 FNYEAQ (reference sequence). This CDR3 comprises 15 residues. DNA for the CDR3: TGTGCTAGCAGCTTAGAAATAGCGGGGGAGGAGACCCAGTACTTC. Its protein is CASSLEIAGEETQYF.

The chain joins TRBV19 to TRBJ1-3; D might be TRBD1 (5 bases). The CDR3 is 17 residues long. The V and J ends lost 3 bases and 3 bases respectively, with 18 bases between them. In germline, CDR1 is LNHDA, CDR2 SQIVND (reference sequence). This chain's CDR3 is CASSISAVGTLGNTIYF. CDR3 coding DNA: TGTGCCAGTAGTATTAGTGCTGTCGGGACTCTTGGAAACACCATATATTTT.

Regarding this clone: One end of the junction is discordant with germline, which a read error may explain. The J gene is TRBJ1-5, the V gene TRBV18, with D possibly matching TRBD1 (6 bases). The CDR3 covers 16 residues. The germline V gene encodes CDR1 KGHSH and CDR2 LQKENI. For the CDR3, the DNA is TGTGCCAGCTCACCATCCGTGGCAGGGGTGAATCGGCCCCAGCATTTT. Translation gives CASSPSVAGVNRPQHF. Together with reference TRBV18 and TRBJ1-5, the CDR3 gives the full variable domain: NAGVMQNPRHLVRRRGQEARLRCSPMKGHSHVYWYRQLPEEGLKFMVYLQKENIIDESGMPKERFSAEFPKEGPSILRIQQVVRGDSAAYFCASSPSVAGVNRPQHFGDGTRLSIL.

The V and J genes are TRBV19 and TRBJ1-2; D perhaps matches TRBD1 (6 bases). Trimming removed 7 bases from V and 2 bases from J, with 11 bases in between. The V gene's germline CDR1 is LNHDA and CDR2 SQIVND (reference sequence). The CDR3 is made up of 13 amino acids. The DNA of the CDR3 is TGTGCCAGTACAAGTGACAGGAACTATGGCTACACCTTC. This translates into CASTSDRNYGYTF.

CDR3 amino acids: CASSLDSRVSQPQHF. The CDR3 DNA reads as TGTGCCAGCAGCTTAGATTCCAGGGTGAGTCAGCCCCAGCATTTT. The chain recombines TRBV7-9 with TRBJ1-5; D may be TRBD1 (5 bases). V shed 1 base and J shed 6 bases, with 13 bases lying between them. Looked up from germline, CDR1 is SEHNR and CDR2 is FQNEAQ (reference sequence). This CDR3 has 15 residues.

The chain carries TRBV19 and TRBJ1-2; TRBD1 agrees at 8 bases. The germline gives CDR1 LNHDA, CDR2 SQIVND (reference sequence). V trimming: 3 bases; J trimming: 7 bases; junction bases outside the gene matches: 1. The CDR3 covers 12 residues. CDR3 region: CASSMTGVGYTF. The CDR3 region has the DNA TGTGCCAGTAGTATGACAGGGGTTGGCTACACCTTC.

V is TRBV2 and J is TRBJ2-2, with 9 bases fitting TRBD1. This CDR3 has 15 amino acids. Unmatched junction bases numbered 4, after V lost 2 bases and J lost 6 bases. Germline V CDR1 and CDR2: SNHLY, FYNNEI. In DNA, the CDR3 is TGTGCCAGCAGTGAAACTACAGGGGGCGCCGGGGAGCTGTTTTTT. This encodes CASSETTGGAGELFF. The full variable domain, in which reference TRBV2 and TRBJ2-2 provide the parts outside the CDR3, is EPEVTQTPSHQVTQMGQEVILRCVPISNHLYFYWYRQILGQKVEFLVSFYNNEISEKSEIFDDQFSVERPDGSNFTLKIRSTKLEDSAMYFCASSETTGGAGELFFGEGSRLTVL.

The gene calls are TRBV7-9 and TRBJ2-3, with no clear D. V lost 3 bases and J lost 2, with 6 bases in between. CDR1 and CDR2 from the germline V gene are SEHNR and FQNEAQ (reference sequence). This CDR3 spans 13 amino acids. The CDR3 is CASSLGYTDTQYF. The DNA of the CDR3 is TGTGCCAGCAGCTTGGGTTACACAGATACGCAGTATTTT.

V and J are TRBV5-8 and TRBJ1-1, with D perhaps matching TRBD1 (5 bases). The CDR3 consists of 13 residues. With 5 bases removed from V and 0 bases from J, the gap between germline ends came to 8 bases. Germline CDR1 SGHTS, CDR2 YDEGEE. The CDR3 nucleotides are TGTGCCAGCAGTCGACAGTTGAACACTGAAGCTTTCTTT. It yields the protein CASSRQLNTEAFF.

V and J are TRBV9 and TRBJ1-2; 8 bases fit TRBD1. The CDR3 contains 16 residues. The germline gives CDR1 SGDLS, CDR2 YYNGEE. J gave up 4 bases and V 4 bases, and 12 bases lay outside the gene matches. CDR3 DNA: TGTGCCAGCAGCCCTGCGACAGGGGAGATAGGCTATGGCTACACCTTC. Translation: CASSPATGEIGYGYTF.

The CDR3 sequence: CASSLAGLSYEQYF. CDR3 nucleotide sequence: TGTGCCAGCAGCTTAGCGGGTCTCTCCTACGAGCAGTACTTC. The V call is TRBV13, the J call TRBJ2-7; D not certain. V dropped 1 base and J dropped 0 bases, with 7 bases sitting between them. The germline gives CDR1 PRHDT, CDR2 FYEKMQ (reference sequence). The CDR3 totals 14 residues. The full variable domain, its missing parts supplied by reference TRBV13 and TRBJ2-7, is AAGVIQSPRHLIKEKRETATLKCYPIPRHDTVYWYQQGPGQDPQFLISFYEKMQSDKGSIPDRFSAQQFSDYHSELNMSSLELGDSALYFCASSLAGLSYEQYFGPGTRLTVT.